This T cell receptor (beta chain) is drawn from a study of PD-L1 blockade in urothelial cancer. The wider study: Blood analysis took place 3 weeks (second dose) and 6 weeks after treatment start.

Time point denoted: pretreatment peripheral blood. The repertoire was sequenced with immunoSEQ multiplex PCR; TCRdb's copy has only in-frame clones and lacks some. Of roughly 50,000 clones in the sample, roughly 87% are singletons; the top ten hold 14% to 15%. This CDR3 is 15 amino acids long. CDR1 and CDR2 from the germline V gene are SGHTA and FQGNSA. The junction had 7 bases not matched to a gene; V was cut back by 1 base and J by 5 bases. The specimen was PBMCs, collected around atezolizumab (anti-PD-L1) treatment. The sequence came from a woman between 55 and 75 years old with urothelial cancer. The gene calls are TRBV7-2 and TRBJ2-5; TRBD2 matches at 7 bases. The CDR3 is CASSLGPSGKETQYF. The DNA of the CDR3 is TGTGCCAGCAGCTTAGGCCCCAGCGGGAAGGAGACCCAGTACTTC. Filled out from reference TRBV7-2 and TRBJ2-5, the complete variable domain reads GAGVSQSPSNKVTEKGKDVELRCDPISGHTALYWYRQSLGQGLEFLIYFQGNSAPDKSGLPSDRFSAERTGGSVSTLTIQRTQQEDSAVYLCASSLGPSGKETQYFGPGTRLLVL.